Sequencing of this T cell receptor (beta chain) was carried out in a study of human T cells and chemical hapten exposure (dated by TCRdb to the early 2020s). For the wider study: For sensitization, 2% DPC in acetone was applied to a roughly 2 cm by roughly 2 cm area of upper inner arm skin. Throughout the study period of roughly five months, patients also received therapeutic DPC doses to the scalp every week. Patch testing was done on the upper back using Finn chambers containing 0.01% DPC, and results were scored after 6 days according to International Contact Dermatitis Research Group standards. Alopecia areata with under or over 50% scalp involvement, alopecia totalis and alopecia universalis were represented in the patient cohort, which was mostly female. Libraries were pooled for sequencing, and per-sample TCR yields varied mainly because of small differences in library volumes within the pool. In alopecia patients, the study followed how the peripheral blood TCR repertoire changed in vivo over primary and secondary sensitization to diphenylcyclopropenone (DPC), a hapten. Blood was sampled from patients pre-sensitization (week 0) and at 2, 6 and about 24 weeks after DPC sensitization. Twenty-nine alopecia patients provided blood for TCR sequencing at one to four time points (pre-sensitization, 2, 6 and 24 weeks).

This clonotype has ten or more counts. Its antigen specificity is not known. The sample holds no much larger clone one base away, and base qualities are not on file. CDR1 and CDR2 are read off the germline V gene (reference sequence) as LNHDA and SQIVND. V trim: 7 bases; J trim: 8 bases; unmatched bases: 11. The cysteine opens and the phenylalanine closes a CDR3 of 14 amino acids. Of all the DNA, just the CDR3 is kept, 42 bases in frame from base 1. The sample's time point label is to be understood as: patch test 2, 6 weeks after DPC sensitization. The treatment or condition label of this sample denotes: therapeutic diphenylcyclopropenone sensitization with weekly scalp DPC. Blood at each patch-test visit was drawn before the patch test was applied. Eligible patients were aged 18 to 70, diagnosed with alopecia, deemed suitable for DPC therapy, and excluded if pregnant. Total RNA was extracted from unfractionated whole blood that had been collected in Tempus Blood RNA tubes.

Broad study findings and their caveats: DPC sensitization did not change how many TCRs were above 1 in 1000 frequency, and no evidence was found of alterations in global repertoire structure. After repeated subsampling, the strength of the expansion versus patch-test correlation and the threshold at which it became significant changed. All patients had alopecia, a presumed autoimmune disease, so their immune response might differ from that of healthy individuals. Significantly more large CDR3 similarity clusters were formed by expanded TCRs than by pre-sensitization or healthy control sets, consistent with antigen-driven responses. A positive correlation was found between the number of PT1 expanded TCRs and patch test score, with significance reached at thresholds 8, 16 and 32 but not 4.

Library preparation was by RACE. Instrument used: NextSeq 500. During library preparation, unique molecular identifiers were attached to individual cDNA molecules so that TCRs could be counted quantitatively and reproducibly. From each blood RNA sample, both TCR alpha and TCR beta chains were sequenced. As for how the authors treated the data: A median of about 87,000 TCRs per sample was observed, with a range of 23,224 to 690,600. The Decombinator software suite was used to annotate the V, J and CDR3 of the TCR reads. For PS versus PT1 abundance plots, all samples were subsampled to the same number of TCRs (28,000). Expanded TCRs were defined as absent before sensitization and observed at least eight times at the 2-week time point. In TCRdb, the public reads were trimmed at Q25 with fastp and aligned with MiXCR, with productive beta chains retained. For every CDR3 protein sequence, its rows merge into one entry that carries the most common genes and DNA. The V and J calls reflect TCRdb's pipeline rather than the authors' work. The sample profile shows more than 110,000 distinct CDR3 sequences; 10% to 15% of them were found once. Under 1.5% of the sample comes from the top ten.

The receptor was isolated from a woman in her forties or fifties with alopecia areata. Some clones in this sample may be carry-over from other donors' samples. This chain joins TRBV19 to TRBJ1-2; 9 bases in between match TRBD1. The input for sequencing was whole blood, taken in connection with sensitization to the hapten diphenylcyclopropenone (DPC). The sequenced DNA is TGTGCCAGTACACGGACAGGGGCTATAGGGGGCTACACCTTC. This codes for CASTRTGAIGGYTF.